Listed below are T cell receptor beta chains from one sample, sequenced in a study of CD8+CD57+ T cells in acquired aplastic anemia. TCRdb reanalysed the reads using MiXCR and keeps one entry per CDR3 protein. The sample contains some 140,000 distinct CDR3 sequences, roughly two fifths of which appear only once. Sequences were obtained from sorted CD4+, CD8+, or CD8+CD57+ T cells (not recorded which) from PBMCs. The receptors originated from a human donor in good health, serving as a control. Each CDR3 is given with its conserved first and last residue. D genes are given only for firm matches. Rows may omit the clone size; those that give it use once, few, many or a size class.

size: many; V: TRBV10-3; D: TRBD2; J: TRBJ2-7; CDR3: CAISASGGAYEQYF; DNA: TGTGCCATCAGCGCGAGCGGGGGGGCATACGAGCAGTACTTC
size: many; V: TRBV27; D: .; J: TRBJ2-7; CDR3: CASSFGGQGSYEQYF; DNA: TGTGCCAGCAGTTTTGGAGGGCAGGGCTCCTACGAGCAGTACTTC
size: .; V: TRBV25-1; D: TRBD1; J: TRBJ2-1; CDR3: CASSGRTGVTYNEQFF; DNA: TGTGCCAGCAGTGGGAGGACAGGTGTCACCTACAATGAGCAGTTCTTC
size: many; V: TRBV6-5; D: .; J: TRBJ1-5; CDR3: CASSYSDSPNQPQHF; DNA: TGTGCCAGCAGTTACTCAGACAGCCCCAATCAGCCCCAGCATTTT
size: .; V: TRBV11-2; D: .; J: TRBJ1-2; CDR3: CASSYERGSYTF; DNA: TGTGCCAGCAGCTACGAAAGGGGGAGCTACACCTTC
size: many; V: TRBV12-3/TRBV12-4; D: .; J: TRBJ1-3; CDR3: CASTPRAGNTIYF; DNA: TGTGCCAGTACCCCTCGGGCTGGAAACACCATATATTTT
size: .; V: TRBV20-1; D: .; J: TRBJ1-2; CDR3: CSARDPWQLTYGYTF; DNA: TGCAGTGCTAGAGACCCGTGGCAGCTAACTTATGGCTACACCTTC
size: .; V: TRBV9; D: TRBD2; J: TRBJ2-1; CDR3: CASSPRVGRAYNEQFF; DNA: TGTGCCAGCTCACCACGGGTCGGGAGGGCCTACAATGAGCAGTTCTTC
size: many; V: TRBV9; D: TRBD2; J: TRBJ2-1; CDR3: CASSTTSGRDGVNEQFF; DNA: TGTGCCAGCAGCACCACTAGCGGGAGGGACGGGGTCAATGAGCAGTTCTTC
size: many; V: TRBV10-3; D: .; J: TRBJ1-1; CDR3: CAIGDSRKTEAFF; DNA: TGTGCCATAGGGGATAGTAGGAAGACTGAAGCTTTCTTT
size: .; V: TRBV24-1; D: .; J: TRBJ2-5; CDR3: CATSDRAFDQETQYF; DNA: TGTGCCACCAGTGACCGGGCATTCGACCAAGAGACCCAGTACTTC
size: many; V: TRBV29-1; D: .; J: TRBJ1-1; CDR3: CSVEEPAGGAAFF; DNA: TGCAGCGTTGAAGAGCCAGCCGGCGGGGCTGCTTTCTTT
size: many; V: TRBV6-1; D: .; J: TRBJ2-2; CDR3: CASSPRDTGELFF; DNA: TGTGCCAGCAGCCCGAGGGACACCGGGGAGCTGTTTTTT
size: .; V: TRBV30; D: TRBD1; J: TRBJ1-1; CDR3: CAWSAYRGLTEAFF; DNA: TGTGCCTGGAGTGCCTACAGGGGGCTCACTGAAGCTTTCTTT
size: .; V: TRBV6-2/TRBV6-3; D: .; J: TRBJ2-7; CDR3: CASSYRLDGGQPYEQYF; DNA: TGTGCCAGCAGTTATCGACTAGATGGAGGACAGCCCTACGAGCAGTACTTC
size: .; V: TRBV12-3/TRBV12-4; D: .; J: TRBJ1-5; CDR3: CASSLRHRGNQPQHF; DNA: TGTGCCAGCAGTTTACGGCACCGGGGTAATCAGCCCCAGCATTTT